Listed below are T cell receptor beta chains from one sample, sequenced in a study of blood T cells in healthy people across ages. Using its own MiXCR run on the 5' RACE reads, TCRdb lists one record per CDR3 protein. The table has some 780,000 distinct CDR3 sequences, 45% to 70% seen once. Sequenced: blood. The receptors stem from a man aged 40-49 years in good health. Each CDR3 is given with its conserved first and last residue. D genes are given only for firm matches. The size entry is marked missing in some rows and otherwise reads once, few, many or a size class.

d_call	j_call	v_call	clone_size	cdr3_length	cdr3_aa	cdr3_nt
NA	TRBJ2-6	TRBV5-1	few	16	CASSLDGRSGANVLTF	TGCGCCAGCAGCTTGGACGGACGCTCTGGGGCCAACGTCCTGACTTTC
NA	TRBJ2-5	TRBV27	few	16	CASSSLSVGDQETQYF	TGTGCCAGCAGTTCTCTTTCTGTGGGCGACCAAGAGACCCAGTACTTC
TRBD2	TRBJ2-1	TRBV28	NA	14	CASIETSGRNEQFF	TGTGCCAGCATCGAAACTAGCGGGAGAAATGAGCAGTTCTTC
NA	TRBJ2-7	TRBV4-3	NA	16	CASSPGGQRSSYEQYF	TGCGCCAGCAGTCCAGGGGGGCAAAGGAGCTCCTACGAGCAGTACTTC
NA	TRBJ2-5	TRBV15	NA	16	CATSREGVVGRETQYF	TGTGCTACCAGCAGAGAAGGGGTGGTGGGCCGGGAGACCCAGTACTTC
NA	TRBJ2-5	TRBV7-9	NA	15	CASSFVLNGQGTQYF	TGTGCCAGCAGCTTTGTGCTGAACGGTCAAGGGACCCAGTACTTC
TRBD2	TRBJ2-1	TRBV9	NA	15	CASGVGSGSYNEQFF	TGTGCCAGCGGCGTAGGGAGCGGGAGCTACAATGAGCAGTTCTTC
TRBD1	TRBJ2-7	TRBV12-3/TRBV12-4	NA	12	CASTADRYEQYF	TGTGCCAGCACCGCGGACAGGTACGAGCAGTACTTC
NA	TRBJ2-5	TRBV6-5	NA	14	CASSFYRDEETQYF	TGTGCCAGCAGTTTCTACAGGGACGAAGAGACCCAGTACTTC
NA	TRBJ2-7	TRBV25-1	NA	13	CARRQAWTYEQYF	TGTGCCAGAAGACAGGCGTGGACTTACGAGCAGTACTTC
TRBD2	TRBJ2-1	TRBV27	NA	14	CASRGGGSLNEQFF	TGTGCCAGCAGGGGGGGGGGTAGTTTGAATGAGCAGTTCTTC
TRBD1	TRBJ1-4	TRBV29-1	NA	15	CSACPGTGDNEKLFF	TGCAGCGCATGTCCCGGGACAGGGGATAATGAAAAACTGTTTTTT
TRBD2	TRBJ2-1	TRBV7-2	few	15	CASSLEAGGWNEQFF	TGTGCCAGCAGCTTAGAGGCGGGGGGCTGGAATGAGCAGTTCTTC
TRBD1	TRBJ2-6	TRBV28	NA	18	CASSLLLQGASGANVLTF	TGTGCTAGCAGTTTACTTTTACAGGGGGCTTCTGGGGCCAACGTCCTGACTTTC
NA	TRBJ1-1	TRBV27	few	12	CASSKQNTEAFF	TGTGCCAGCAGTAAACAGAACACTGAAGCTTTCTTT
TRBD2	TRBJ2-3	TRBV11-2	NA	14	CASSPYWGGDTQYF	TGTGCCAGCAGCCCATATTGGGGGGGGGATACGCAGTATTTT
TRBD1	TRBJ1-2	TRBV18	NA	14	CASSPGTANYGYTF	TGTGCCAGCTCACCCGGGACAGCTAACTATGGCTACACCTTC
NA	TRBJ2-5	TRBV24-1	NA	12	CAIWESQETQYF	TGTGCCATATGGGAGTCCCAAGAGACCCAGTACTTC
NA	TRBJ1-4	TRBV7-9	NA	12	CASGQGDEKLFF	TGTGCCAGCGGGCAGGGTGATGAAAAACTGTTTTTT
NA	TRBJ2-3	TRBV20-1	NA	13	CSATPGGTDTQYF	TGCAGTGCTACCCCAGGCGGCACAGATACGCAGTATTTT
NA	TRBJ1-1	TRBV20-1	NA	11	CSARVNTEAFF	TGCAGTGCTAGAGTGAACACTGAAGCTTTCTTT
NA	TRBJ1-5	TRBV6-5	NA	15	CASSGYGRHNQPQHF	TGTGCCAGCAGCGGGTACGGGAGACATAATCAGCCCCAGCATTTT
NA	TRBJ2-5	TRBV5-1	many	16	CASSLAVTVARETQYF	TGCGCCAGCAGCTTGGCGGTCACAGTGGCACGAGAGACCCAGTACTTC
NA	TRBJ1-1	TRBV4-3	NA	16	CASSQELALSGTEAFF	TGCGCCAGCAGCCAAGAATTGGCGCTATCGGGGACTGAAGCTTTCTTT
NA	TRBJ2-5	TRBV12-3/TRBV12-4	few	14	CASSSGTWSGEQYF	TGTGCCAGCAGTTCCGGGACATGGTCGGGGGAGCAGTACTTC
NA	TRBJ2-1	TRBV12-3/TRBV12-4	NA	13	CASSWVENNEQFF	TGTGCCAGCAGTTGGGTAGAAAACAATGAGCAGTTCTTC
TRBD2	TRBJ2-5	TRBV9	NA	14	CASSPRTSDNEQYF	TGTGCCAGCAGCCCGCGGACTAGTGACAATGAGCAGTACTTC
NA	TRBJ1-1	TRBV20-1	NA	13	CSGTGSRITEAFF	TGCAGTGGTACCGGGTCTAGGATTACTGAAGCTTTCTTT
NA	TRBJ2-7	TRBV11-2	NA	15	CASSLGAGPSYEQYF	TGTGCCAGCAGCTTAGGGGCAGGGCCTTCCTACGAGCAGTACTTC
TRBD2	TRBJ2-2	TRBV15	many	13	CAQAAGDTGELFF	TGTGCCCAGGCAGCGGGGGACACCGGGGAGCTGTTTTTT
NA	TRBJ2-5	TRBV24-1	NA	12	CATSDFGKTQYF	TGTGCCACCAGTGATTTTGGGAAGACCCAGTACTTC
NA	TRBJ1-3	TRBV27	NA	13	CASRPGRGNTIYF	TGTGCCAGCAGACCGGGTCGCGGAAACACCATATATTTT